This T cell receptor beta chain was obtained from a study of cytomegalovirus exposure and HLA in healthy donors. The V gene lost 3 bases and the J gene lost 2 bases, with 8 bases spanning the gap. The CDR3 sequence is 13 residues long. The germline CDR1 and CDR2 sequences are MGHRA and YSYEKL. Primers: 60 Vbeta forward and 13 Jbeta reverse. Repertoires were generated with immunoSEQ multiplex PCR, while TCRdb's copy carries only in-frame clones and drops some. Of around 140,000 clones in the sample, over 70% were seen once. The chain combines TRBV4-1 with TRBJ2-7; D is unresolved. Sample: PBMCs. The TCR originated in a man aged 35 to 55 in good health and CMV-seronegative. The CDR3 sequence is CASSQGSPYEQYF. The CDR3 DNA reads TGCGCCAGCAGCCAGGGCAGCCCCTACGAGCAGTACTTC.